This T cell receptor (beta chain) was identified in a study of shared clonotypes between healthy human individuals. The CDR3 loop spans 13 amino acids. Trimming left V 6 bases short and J 3 bases short, with 12 bases between. The germline V gene encodes CDR1 MDHEN and CDR2 SYDVKM. As concerns this clone: Distinct nucleotide sequences in the sample also encode this CDR3.

Sequencing used immunoSEQ multiplex PCR; TCRdb keeps in-frame clones, though not all of them. The sample lists hundreds of thousands of clones, over 95% occurring once. CD45RO negativity and positive selection for CCR7 defined naive CD8 cells, a population that excluded terminally differentiated effector memory CD45RA+ cells. V usage is TRBV28 and J usage is TRBJ2-7; D ambiguous. The specimen sequenced was naive CD8+ T cells sorted from blood. The receptor comes from a woman under 40 in good health. CDR3 sequence reads: CASSTVRSYEQYF. The DNA for the CDR3 is TGTGCCAGCAGCACCGTCCGGAGCTACGAGCAGTACTTC.